The 9 T cell receptor beta chains reported below all come from one sample, sequenced in a study of cytomegalovirus exposure and HLA in healthy donors. The study ran its PCR with 60 Vbeta and 13 Jbeta primers. TCRdb's table, derived via immunoSEQ multiplex PCR, lists solely in-frame clones and lacks some. The sample lists over 80,000 clones; around 81% were seen once. The sample comprised PBMCs. These receptors were obtained from a man aged 40-49 years in good health and CMV-seropositive.

V gene TRBV28 combines with J gene TRBJ1-5; D is ambiguous. V was trimmed by 2 bases and J by 2 bases, leaving 10 bases between them. The V gene's germline CDR1 is MDHEN and CDR2 SYDVKM. CDR3 length: 15 amino acids. CDR3 region: CASSLPAGGNQPQHF. The CDR3 DNA reads as TGTGCCAGCAGTTTACCCGCCGGTGGCAATCAGCCCCAGCATTTT.

This clone was counted once. J is TRBJ1-1 and V is TRBV19; D gene ambiguous. Germline V gene data show CDR1 as LNHDA and CDR2 as SQIVND (reference sequence). Trimming stripped 1 base from V and 3 bases from J, with 15 bases between. The length of the CDR3 is 16 residues. Here the CDR3 reads CASSIGFRGWYTEAFF. CDR3 bases: TGTGCCAGTAGTATAGGTTTTCGGGGATGGTACACTGAAGCTTTCTTT.

The gene calls are TRBV5-4 and TRBJ2-5, with 7 bases that match TRBD1. V was clipped by 5 bases and J by 4 bases; unmatched bases: 11. Germline-derived CDR1 and CDR2 are SGHNT and YYREEE (reference sequence). The CDR3 is 15 amino acids. The chain's CDR3 is CASRRDRPARETQYF. The DNA of the CDR3 is TGTGCCAGCAGACGGGACAGACCCGCCCGAGAGACCCAGTACTTC.

Only one count was recorded for this clone. The chain links TRBV6-5 to TRBJ1-6, with 7 bases lining up with TRBD1. This CDR3 contains 14 residues. The junction had 5 bases not matched to a gene; V was cut back by 7 bases and J by 5 bases. The germline V gene encodes CDR1 MNHEY and CDR2 SVGAGI. The CDR3 bases are TGTGCCAGCACCACAGGGGTAAATAATTCACCCCTCCACTTT. It encodes CASTTGVNNSPLHF.

The rearrangement links TRBV5-4 to TRBJ2-6, with 8 bases identical to TRBD1. V dropped 4 bases and J dropped 1; count of bases not matched to a gene: 10. CDR1 SGHNT and CDR2 YYREEE come from the germline V gene (reference sequence). This CDR3 is 18 amino acids long. The CDR3 nucleotides are TGTGCCAGCAGCCCCAGGGGGCTACATTTATCTGGGGCCAACGTCCTGACTTTC. It specifies CASSPRGLHLSGANVLTF.

The chain has TRBV7-9 and TRBJ1-4; TRBD1 aligns across 7 bases. Trimming cost V 5 bases and J 12 bases; bases outside gene matches: 6. CDR3 size: 12 residues. Germline CDR1 SEHNR, CDR2 FQNEAQ (reference sequence). CDR3 region: CASSRDRAELFF. The CDR3 coding sequence is TGTGCCAGCAGCCGCGACAGGGCGGAACTGTTTTTT.

This chain joins TRBV5-6 and TRBJ2-5, with TRBD1 matching over 7 bases. Germline V gene data show CDR1 as SGHDT and CDR2 as YYEEEE. Trimming cost V 4 bases and J 1 base; bases outside gene matches: 13. The CDR3 extends over 17 amino acids. This chain's CDR3 is CASSPPRWDSRQETQYF. The CDR3, as DNA: TGTGCCAGCAGCCCTCCTCGGTGGGACAGTCGCCAAGAGACCCAGTACTTC.

The chain couples TRBV30 to TRBJ2-2, with D unclear. There are 14 residues in the CDR3. V lost 4 bases to trimming and J lost 5 bases, with 14 bases between them. The germline CDR1 and CDR2 sequences are GTSNPN and SVGIG (reference sequence). The CDR3 is CAWNLGYGTGELFF. As DNA, the CDR3 is TGTGCCTGGAACCTAGGCTATGGGACCGGGGAGCTGTTTTTT.

This rearrangement joins TRBV9 to TRBJ1-4; TRBD1 matches 7 bases. V lost 4 bases to trimming and J lost 8 bases; unmatched junction nucleotides: 8. The length of the CDR3 is 14 residues. From germline, CDR1 is SGDLS and CDR2 YYNGEE. CDR3 protein: CASSPQGVSEKLFF. CDR3 sequence (DNA): TGTGCCAGCAGCCCCCAGGGGGTATCCGAAAAACTGTTTTTT. Complete variable domain (other parts from reference TRBV9 and TRBJ1-4): DSGVTQTPKHLITATGQRVTLRCSPRSGDLSVYWYQQSLDQGLQFLIQYYNGEERAKGNILERFSAQQFPDLHSELNLSSLELGDSALYFCASSPQGVSEKLFFGSGTQLSVL.